Listed below are T cell receptor beta chains from one sample, sequenced in a study of PD-1 blockade in mismatch repair-deficient tumors. The protocol was immunoSEQ multiplex PCR, while the TCRdb copy is restricted to in-frame clones and leaves out a portion. The data hold approximately 120,000 clones, with around 83% observed a single time. The specimen was peripheral blood, collected 44 weeks after starting pembrolizumab. The receptors were gathered from an adult with mismatch repair-deficient cancer. Each CDR3 is given with its conserved first and last residue. Each record gives: J gene, D gene, V gene, clone size, CDR3 protein, CDR3 DNA. The D gene is left open where the match is weak. The size of a clone is reported for some rows only, either as once, few or many, or as a class for expanded clones.

TRBJ2-7 | - | TRBV27 | - | CASSSLDTYYEQYF | TGTGCCAGCAGTTCCTTGGACACGTACTACGAGCAGTACTTC
TRBJ2-2 | - | TRBV14 | - | CASSQLGEVTGELFF | TGTGCCAGCAGCCAACTAGGCGAGGTCACCGGGGAGCTGTTTTTT
TRBJ1-1 | - | TRBV30 | - | CAWSVSSEAFF | TGTGCCTGGAGTGTATCCAGTGAAGCTTTCTTT
TRBJ2-1 | - | TRBV11-3 | - | CASSLGWGAWYDEQFF | TGTGCCAGCAGCTTAGGTTGGGGGGCCTGGTACGATGAGCAGTTCTTC
TRBJ1-3 | - | TRBV30 | few | CAWSFSGNTIYF | TGTGCCTGGAGCTTCTCTGGAAACACCATATATTTT
TRBJ1-2 | - | TRBV4-1 | - | CASSQVDSLRGYTF | TGCGCCAGCAGCCAAGTAGACAGTTTGCGGGGCTACACCTTC
TRBJ2-7 | - | TRBV30 | few | CAWSVREYEQYF | TGTGCCTGGAGTGTAAGGGAGTACGAGCAGTACTTC
TRBJ2-7 | TRBD2 | TRBV6-5 | - | CASSFTSGAYEQYF | TGTGCCAGCAGTTTCACTAGCGGGGCTTACGAGCAGTACTTC
TRBJ1-1 | - | TRBV5-1 | - | CASSLVSPPFTEAFF | TGCGCCAGCAGCTTGGTCTCCCCTCCTTTCACTGAAGCTTTCTTT
TRBJ1-4 | TRBD1 | TRBV30 | - | CAWSPDRGKKLFF | TGTGCCTGGAGCCCTGACAGGGGGAAAAAACTGTTTTTT
TRBJ2-1 | TRBD2 | TRBV27 | - | CASSPFRRGGYNEQFF | TGTGCCAGCAGTCCCTTCCGCCGGGGGGGGTACAATGAGCAGTTCTTC
TRBJ1-1 | - | TRBV19 | - | CASTNWLNTEAFF | TGTGCCAGTACAAATTGGTTGAACACTGAAGCTTTCTTT
TRBJ2-2 | TRBD2 | TRBV6-1 | many | CASSGLADTGELFF | TGTGCCAGCTCGGGACTAGCGGACACCGGGGAGCTGTTTTTT
TRBJ2-7 | TRBD1 | TRBV28 | - | CASRPSGQGNYEQYF | TGTGCCAGCAGACCCTCCGGACAGGGTAACTACGAGCAGTACTTC
TRBJ2-3 | TRBD2 | TRBV7-9 | - | CASSPTSGSADTQYF | TGTGCCAGCAGTCCGACTAGCGGGAGTGCAGATACGCAGTATTTT
TRBJ1-1 | - | TRBV5-1 | - | CASSFNLGAEAFF | TGCGCCAGCAGCTTTAATTTGGGGGCTGAAGCTTTCTTT
TRBJ2-3 | - | TRBV9 | - | CASSVAVGDTQYF | TGTGCCAGCAGCGTAGCTGTAGGAGATACGCAGTATTTT
TRBJ2-3 | TRBD2 | TRBV13 | - | CASSRGTSGRFADTQYF | TGTGCCAGCAGCAGAGGGACTAGCGGGAGGTTCGCAGATACGCAGTATTTT
TRBJ1-5 | - | TRBV4-1 | - | CASSQADNQPQHF | TGCGCCAGCAGCCAAGCAGACAATCAGCCCCAGCATTTT
TRBJ2-2 | - | TRBV7-9 | - | CASRAGMNRGWAGELFF | TGTGCCAGCAGGGCAGGGATGAATCGGGGCTGGGCCGGGGAGCTGTTTTTT
TRBJ2-1 | TRBD2 | TRBV15 | once | CATSRVGGRGAYNEQFF | TGTGCCACCAGCAGAGTCGGCGGGAGAGGCGCCTACAATGAGCAGTTCTTC
TRBJ2-2 | - | TRBV5-4 | - | CASSLMGNTGELFF | TGTGCCAGCAGCTTGATGGGTAACACCGGGGAGCTGTTTTTT
TRBJ2-7 | TRBD2 | TRBV5-6 | - | CASSYPLAGGAYEQYF | TGTGCCAGCAGCTACCCCCTAGCGGGAGGCGCCTACGAGCAGTACTTC
TRBJ2-5 | TRBD1 | TRBV30 | - | CAWSDPTGINQYF | TGTGCCTGGAGTGATCCGACAGGGATCAACCAGTACTTC
TRBJ1-2 | - | TRBV20-1 | - | CTSGGNYGYTF | TGCACCTCGGGGGGGAACTATGGCTACACCTTC
TRBJ2-1 | - | TRBV27 | few | CASKRTASSYNEQFF | TGTGCCAGCAAACGGACAGCGAGCTCCTACAATGAGCAGTTCTTC
TRBJ2-3 | TRBD1 | TRBV13 | once | CASSLFQDRGRAADTQYF | TGTGCCAGCAGCTTATTCCAGGACAGGGGTAGGGCGGCAGATACGCAGTATTTT
TRBJ2-7 | TRBD1 | TRBV18 | - | CASSPGTGAYEQYF | TGTGCCAGCTCACCAGGGACAGGGGCCTACGAGCAGTACTTC
TRBJ2-7 | - | TRBV6-1 | few | CASSGREQYF | TGTGCCAGCAGTGGCCGCGAGCAGTACTTC
TRBJ2-3 | TRBD2 | TRBV5-1 | - | CASSLGLAGGYTDTQYF | TGCGCCAGCAGCTTGGGGTTAGCGGGAGGCTACACAGATACGCAGTATTTT
TRBJ2-2 | - | TRBV11-2 | - | CASSAEYTGELFF | TGTGCCAGCAGCGCGGAGTACACCGGGGAGCTGTTTTTT
TRBJ1-1 | - | TRBV5-4 | - | CASSFDPNTEAFF | TGTGCCAGCAGCTTTGACCCTAACACTGAAGCTTTCTTT
TRBJ2-7 | TRBD1 | TRBV2 | once | CASRKTGEVYEQYF | TGTGCCAGCAGAAAGACAGGGGAGGTTTACGAGCAGTACTTC
TRBJ2-2 | - | TRBV6-6 | once | CASSPLARANTGELFF | TGTGCCAGCAGTCCACTCGCGCGAGCGAACACCGGGGAGCTGTTTTTT
TRBJ2-3 | - | TRBV25-1 | - | CASASGTTWADTQYF | TGTGCCAGCGCGTCCGGGACAACTTGGGCAGATACGCAGTATTTT
TRBJ2-7 | TRBD1 | TRBV19 | - | CASSPGQGGGYEQYF | TGTGCCAGTAGCCCGGGACAGGGAGGAGGCTACGAGCAGTACTTC
TRBJ1-5 | - | TRBV9 | - | CASSVEGVTNQPQHF | TGTGCCAGCAGCGTAGAGGGAGTGACCAATCAGCCCCAGCATTTT
TRBJ2-1 | TRBD2 | TRBV5-1 | - | CASSKGTSGINEQFF | TGCGCCAGCAGCAAAGGGACTAGCGGGATCAATGAGCAGTTCTTC
TRBJ2-3 | TRBD1 | TRBV4-3 | - | CASSQGQGSTDTQYF | TGCGCCAGCAGCCAAGGACAGGGGAGCACAGATACGCAGTATTTT
TRBJ1-3 | - | TRBV7-9 | - | CASSLGGLTGNTIYF | TGTGCCAGCAGCTTAGGGGGGCTGACTGGAAACACCATATATTTT
TRBJ2-7 | - | TRBV9 | - | CASSVGGYDEQYF | TGTGCCAGCAGCGTAGGGGGCTACGACGAGCAGTACTTC
TRBJ2-2 | TRBD2 | TRBV15 | - | CATSSTLANTNTGELFF | TGTGCCACCAGCAGCACACTAGCGAATACGAACACCGGGGAGCTGTTTTTT
TRBJ2-4 | - | TRBV7-2 | - | CASSPPPGASAKNIQYF | TGTGCCAGCAGCCCACCTCCAGGGGCGAGTGCCAAAAACATTCAGTACTTC
TRBJ1-4 | - | TRBV28 | - | CASSLLRATNEKLFF | TGTGCCAGCAGCCTACTTCGTGCAACTAATGAAAAACTGTTTTTT
TRBJ2-7 | TRBD1 | TRBV6-1 | - | CASTEGQNYEQYF | TGTGCCAGCACCGAGGGACAGAACTACGAGCAGTACTTC
TRBJ1-1 | - | TRBV7-3 | - | CASSLSGDTEAFF | TGTGCCAGCAGCTTATCAGGGGACACTGAAGCTTTCTTT
TRBJ2-5 | - | TRBV27 | - | CASSLRGQIQETQYF | TGTGCCAGCAGTTTACGGGGCCAAATTCAAGAGACCCAGTACTTC
TRBJ1-1 | TRBD1 | TRBV28 | once | CASSDRGRGAFF | TGTGCCAGCAGTGATAGGGGGCGCGGAGCTTTCTTT
TRBJ2-7 | TRBD1 | TRBV6-1 | - | CASTQMGGQGHEQYF | TGTGCCAGCACTCAAATGGGGGGACAGGGCCACGAGCAGTACTTC
TRBJ2-3 | - | TRBV29-1 | - | CSGTNTDTQYF | TGCAGCGGCACCAACACAGATACGCAGTATTTT
TRBJ1-3 | - | TRBV5-4 | - | CASSLVGNTIYF | TGTGCCAGCAGCTTGGTGGGAAACACCATATATTTT
TRBJ1-4 | TRBD1 | TRBV19 | - | CASSIDRNRGHEKLFF | TGTGCCAGTAGTATAGATCGAAACAGGGGGCATGAAAAACTGTTTTTT
TRBJ1-5 | - | TRBV12-5 | - | CASGLAPGGEGNQPQHF | TGTGCTAGTGGTTTGGCCCCGGGGGGCGAGGGCAATCAGCCCCAGCATTTT
TRBJ2-7 | - | TRBV7-9 | - | CASSLAGSYEQYF | TGTGCCAGCAGCTTAGCCGGATCCTACGAGCAGTACTTC
TRBJ2-3 | TRBD2 | TRBV7-6 | - | CASSLIASGRGAPDTQYF | TGTGCCAGCAGCTTAATAGCTAGCGGGAGGGGAGCACCAGATACGCAGTATTTT
TRBJ2-7 | - | TRBV4-3 | - | CASSQDSKGAHEQYF | TGCGCCAGCAGCCAAGATAGTAAGGGTGCCCACGAGCAGTACTTC
TRBJ2-1 | TRBD2 | TRBV9 | - | CASSKRGGAYNEQFF | TGTGCCAGCAGCAAGCGGGGTGGGGCCTACAATGAGCAGTTCTTC
TRBJ2-7 | TRBD1 | TRBV6-5 | - | CASSLGQNYEQYF | TGTGCCAGCAGCCTGGGACAGAACTACGAGCAGTACTTC
TRBJ2-7 | - | TRBV29-1 | - | CSVFQGGEQYF | TGCAGCGTTTTTCAGGGGGGCGAGCAGTACTTC